This T cell receptor beta chain was sequenced in a study of circulating and synovial CD4+ cells in juvenile arthritis. Sequenced samples came from active juvenile idiopathic arthritis patients. The CDR3 is made up of 16 amino acids. Germline values: CDR1 SGHVT, CDR2 SQSDAQ. Trimming stripped 2 bases from V and 0 bases from J, with 11 bases between. Some clones are missing from TCRdb's copy, which holds only in-frame ones; the method was immunoSEQ multiplex PCR. The profile shows approximately 36,000 clones, approximately 96% of them singletons. The TCR comes from a human donor with juvenile idiopathic arthritis. Sequenced: CD4+ T cells from blood. V gene TRBV7-4 combines with J gene TRBJ1-5; possibly TRBD1 for D (5 bases). The CDR3, as DNA: TGTGCCAGCAGCTTATTCGGCAGGGTTAGCAATCAGCCCCAGCATTTT. This sequence encodes CASSLFGRVSNQPQHF.